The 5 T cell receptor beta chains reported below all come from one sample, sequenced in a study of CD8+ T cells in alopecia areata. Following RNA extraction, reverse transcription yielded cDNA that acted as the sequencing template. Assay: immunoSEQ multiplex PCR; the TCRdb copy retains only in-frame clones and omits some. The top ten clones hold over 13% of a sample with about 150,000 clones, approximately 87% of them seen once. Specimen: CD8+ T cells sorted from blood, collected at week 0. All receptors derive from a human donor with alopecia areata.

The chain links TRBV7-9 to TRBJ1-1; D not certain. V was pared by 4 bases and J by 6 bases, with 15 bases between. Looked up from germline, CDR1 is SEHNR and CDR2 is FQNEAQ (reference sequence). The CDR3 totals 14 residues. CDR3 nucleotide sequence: TGTGCCAGCAGCTACCCCGGTGATTCCTCTGAAGCTTTCTTT. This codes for CASSYPGDSSEAFF. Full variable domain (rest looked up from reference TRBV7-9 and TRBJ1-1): DTGVSQNPRHKITKRGQNVTFRCDPISEHNRLYWYRQTLGQGPEFLTYFQNEAQLEKSRLLSDRFSAERPKGSFSTLEIQRTEQGDSAMYLCASSYPGDSSEAFFGQGTRLTVV.

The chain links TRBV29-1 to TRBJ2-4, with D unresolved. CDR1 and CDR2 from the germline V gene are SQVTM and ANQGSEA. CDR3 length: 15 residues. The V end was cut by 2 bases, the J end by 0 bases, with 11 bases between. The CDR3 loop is CSVELLTVAKNIQYF. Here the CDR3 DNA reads TGCAGCGTTGAATTGTTGACGGTAGCCAAAAACATTCAGTACTTC.

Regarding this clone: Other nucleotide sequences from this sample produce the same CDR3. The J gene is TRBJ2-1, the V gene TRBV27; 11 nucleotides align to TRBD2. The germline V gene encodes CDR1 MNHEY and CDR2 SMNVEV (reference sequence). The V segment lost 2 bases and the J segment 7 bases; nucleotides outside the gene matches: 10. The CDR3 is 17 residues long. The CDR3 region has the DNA TGTGCCAGCAGTTTAACTAGCGGGAGCCTCCTCCTTAATGAGCAGTTCTTC. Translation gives CASSLTSGSLLLNEQFF.

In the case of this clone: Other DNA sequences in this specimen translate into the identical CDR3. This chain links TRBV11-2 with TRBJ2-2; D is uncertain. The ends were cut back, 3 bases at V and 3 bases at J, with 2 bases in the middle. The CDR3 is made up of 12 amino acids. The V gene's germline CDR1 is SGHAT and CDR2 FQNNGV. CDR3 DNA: TGTGCCAGCAGCTTTTACACCGGGGAGCTGTTTTTT. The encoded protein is CASSFYTGELFF.

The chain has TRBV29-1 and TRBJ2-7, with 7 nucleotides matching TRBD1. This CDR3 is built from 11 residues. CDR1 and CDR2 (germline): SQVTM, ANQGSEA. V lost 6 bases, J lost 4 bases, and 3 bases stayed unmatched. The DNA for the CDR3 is TGCAGCGTCCAACAGGGGTACGAGCAGTACTTC. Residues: CSVQQGYEQYF.